These 9 T cell receptor beta chains originate from one sample sequenced in a study of beta chain features in type 1 diabetes. Expressed TCRB transcripts got sequenced, as all isolated RNA was reverse transcribed. Data came from immunoSEQ multiplex PCR; TCRdb stores just in-frame clones and leaves some out. The repertoire includes 200,000 to 250,000 clones, around 65% of them detected once, and around 0.05% sits in the top ten. Material for sequencing was naive CD4+ T cells from blood. These receptors were collected from a man aged 25 to 45 in good health.

This rearrangement joins TRBV11-2 to TRBJ2-1; 9 positions agree with TRBD1. The trim removed 2 bases at V and 8 bases at J, leaving 13 bases unmatched. CDR1 and CDR2 (germline): SGHAT, FQNNGV. The CDR3 contains 17 residues. As DNA, the CDR3 is TGTGCCAGCAGCTTAACAGGGGGCGCGGCTGTCTATTATGAGCAGTTCTTC. It specifies CASSLTGGAAVYYEQFF.

This clone appeared a few times. This chain connects TRBV29-1 to TRBJ2-1, with D perhaps TRBD2 (6 bases). The germline gives CDR1 SQVTM, CDR2 ANQGSEA. V dropped 0 bases and J dropped 10 bases, with 10 bases sitting between them. The CDR3 runs to 12 residues. CDR3 sequence reads: CSVEDAGREQFF. CDR3 sequence (DNA): TGCAGCGTTGAAGACGCAGGGAGGGAGCAGTTCTTC.

The chain uses TRBV29-1 and TRBJ2-1, with D hard to call. V was cut by 4 bases and J by 9 bases, with 10 bases left in between. CDR1 and CDR2 (germline): SQVTM, ANQGSEA. The CDR3 totals 11 residues. The CDR3 loop reads CSVVSGGEQFF. The CDR3 DNA sequence: TGCAGCGTTGTATCCGGCGGTGAGCAGTTCTTC.

The gene calls are TRBV15 and TRBJ2-5; D unresolved. Trimming stripped 4 bases from V and 2 bases from J, with 8 bases between. The CDR3 extends over 13 amino acids. Germline CDR1 is LNHNV and CDR2 is YYDKDF (reference sequence). The CDR3, as DNA: TGTGCCACCAGCATCGGCGGTCAAGAGACCCAGTACTTC. Protein: CATSIGGQETQYF.

In DNA, the CDR3 is TGCGCCAGCAGCCTTATCGGGCTAGCGGGACCAGATACGCAGTATTTT. Residues: CASSLIGLAGPDTQYF. The chain has TRBV4-3 and TRBJ2-3, with TRBD2 identical over 9 bases. CDR1 is LGHNA and CDR2 is YSLEER in the germline V gene. This CDR3 is built from 16 residues. The V and J ends lost 4 bases and 4 bases, in that order; junction bases with no gene match: 9.

This clone was seen only a few times. The V call is TRBV10-3, the J call TRBJ1-1; D unresolved. This CDR3 comprises 13 residues. The germline CDR1 and CDR2 sequences are ENHRY and SYGVKD. The V end lost 3 bases, the J end lost 2 bases, and 7 bases lay between the germline ends. CDR3 coding DNA: TGTGCCATCAGTGACAACGGAAACACTGAAGCTTTCTTT. Protein: CAISDNGNTEAFF.

V is TRBV29-1 and J is TRBJ2-3; maybe TRBD1 (6 bases). Germline-derived CDR1 and CDR2 are SQVTM and ANQGSEA. Deletions cut 4 bases from V and 0 bases from J, with 14 bases between. The CDR3 contains 15 residues. The CDR3 nucleotides read TGCAGCGTTGGCGGACAGTTAAAAAGCACAGATACGCAGTATTTT. Residues: CSVGGQLKSTDTQYF.

The chain employs TRBV30 and TRBJ1-2; D unclear. The CDR3 spans 12 residues. Trimming shortened V by 2 bases and J by 7 bases, and 11 bases separated the two germline ends. Germline assignment: CDR1 GTSNPN and CDR2 SVGIG (reference sequence). CDR3 sequence reads: CAWSPRTGGYTF. The CDR3 DNA reads TGTGCCTGGAGTCCCCGAACGGGTGGCTACACCTTC.

The chain carries TRBV7-2 and TRBJ2-7; D is unclear. Germline loops: CDR1 SGHTA, CDR2 FQGNSA. The CDR3 is made up of 13 amino acids. V lost 5 bases and J lost 4, with 12 bases in between. The CDR3 is CASSRQNTYEQYF. CDR3 nucleotides: TGTGCCAGCAGCCGTCAAAACACATACGAGCAGTACTTC.